This T cell receptor beta chain was sequenced during a study of T-cell reconstitution after alpha-beta-depleted transplantation in children. Researchers prepared the TCRbeta library using unique molecular identifiers, the study reports. TCRdb re-derived calls from the PCR reads in MiXCR, one entry per CDR3 protein. This repertoire shows fewer than 550,000 distinct CDR3 sequences, roughly 10% found once; its top ten account for approximately 15%. This CDR3 comprises 13 residues. V was trimmed by 7 bases and J by 0 bases, leaving 9 bases between them. In germline, CDR1 is MNHEY, CDR2 SVGEGT. The V and J genes are TRBV6-2 or TRBV6-3 and TRBJ2-5; D may be TRBD2 (5 bases). The starting material was PBMCs, mostly from graft donor cells, obtained 180 days after TCRalphabeta/CD19-depleted stem cell transplant. The TCR comes from a female patient between 2 and 15 years old who had a stem cell transplant for aplastic anemia, so the T cells may come from the graft donor. In DNA, the CDR3 is TGTGCCAGCATCGAGACTAACCAAGAGACCCAGTACTTC. Its translation: CASIETNQETQYF.